Described below is a single TCR beta chain sequence and its context. Its antigen is not identified. It was with a sample-barcoded 5' primer and a J-beta primer mix that a second PCR of about 6 to 12 cycles was run. TCRdb processed the 5' RACE reads anew with MiXCR; each CDR3 protein has one entry. The sample carries fewer than 950,000 distinct CDR3 sequences, about 34% recorded once. The germline V gene has CDR1 DFQATT and CDR2 SNEGSKA (reference sequence). The CDR3 runs 15 residues. V trimming: 2 bases; J trimming: 4 bases; junction bases outside the gene matches: 8. The data derive from a study of blood T cells in healthy people across ages. Broader study findings: The recorded TCR beta diversity per million T cells decreased in a roughly linear manner with age.

The chain recombines TRBV20-1 with TRBJ2-3, with 8 bases fitting TRBD1. The receptor was isolated from a man aged 18-30 years in good health. The sequencing sample was made of blood. The CDR3 sequence is CSARTFTGGSDTQYF. Here the CDR3 DNA reads TGCAGTGCTAGAACCTTCACAGGGGGATCAGATACGCAGTATTTT.